The source of this T cell receptor beta chain is a study of T-cell reconstitution after alpha-beta-depleted transplantation in children. Study findings and constraints: There were some patients whose high TCRbeta diversity at day 60 came from surviving recipient T cells and thymic progenitors. At around two months after transplant, the alpha-beta T cells were reportedly derived from several hundred expanded clones that came from non-depleted graft cells. A year had passed since transplant, and T-cell counts and diversity by then came mostly from newly produced T cells.

V was clipped by 7 bases and J by 5 bases; unmatched bases: 16. CDR3 size: 16 residues. This clonotype was seen ten or more times. Its antigen is not identified. Using unique molecular identifiers, the investigators prepared the TCRbeta library. TCRdb processed the PCR reads anew with MiXCR; each CDR3 protein has one entry. This repertoire shows over 150,000 distinct CDR3 sequences, more than 9.5% found once; its top ten account for approximately 13%. Here the sequenced sample was PBMCs, taken before TCRalphabeta/CD19-depleted stem cell transplant. The clonotype was recovered from a boy between 2 and 15 years old with acute myeloid leukemia, due to receive a stem cell transplant. J is TRBJ2-7 and V is TRBV12-3 or TRBV12-4; 8 positions match TRBD1. CDR3 sequence: CASITGQARTIHEQYF. As DNA, the CDR3 is TGTGCCAGCATTACGGGACAGGCCCGTACTATCCACGAGCAGTACTTC.